This T cell receptor beta chain was retrieved from a study of cytotoxic CD8 clonotypes in ibrutinib-treated CLL. General study results and limits: An increase in clonality occurred at ibrutinib response, followed by a return toward baseline at progression. Baseline-level clonality went beyond age-matched healthy donors and moved in step with circulating CD8+ T-cell counts. Public clonotypes, an uncommon group, contracted or remained stable on treatment.

Profiling relied on immunoSEQ multiplex PCR, and the TCRdb table lists in-frame clones only, not all of them. The repertoire includes fewer than 400,000 clones, over 55% of them detected once, and 6.3% sits in the top ten. Trimming left V 2 bases short and J 6 bases short, with 9 bases between. CDR1 and CDR2 from the germline V gene are MNHNS and SASEGT. The CDR3 sequence is 13 residues long. A note on this clone: Its antigen is as yet unknown.

Source: PBMCs, taken after 36 months of ibrutinib treatment. This sequence originates from a human donor with chronic lymphocytic leukemia. The V gene is TRBV6-1, the J gene TRBJ2-3; TRBD1 might be the D (6 bases). As DNA, the CDR3 is TGTGCCAGCAGTGAACGGGACACCGATACGCAGTATTTT. The encoded protein is CASSERDTDTQYF.